This paragraph reports one T cell receptor beta chain. What this receptor recognizes is not known. Nothing much larger sits one base from this clone, and base qualities are not available. This entry comes from a study of T cells in Graves' hyperthyroidism and ophthalmopathy (dated by TCRdb to 2018 to 2020). Describing the broader study: Peripheral blood samples were taken at the time of initial diagnosis, prior to any treatment. Prospective prediction of ophthalmopathy was tested in an independent validation cohort of some 20 hyperthyroidism patients and 17 patients who later progressed to ophthalmopathy. To identify distinguishing TCR V-J signatures, a discovery cohort of some 100 patients was used, comprising 43 with Graves' ophthalmopathy and 55 to 65 with stable Graves' hyperthyroidism. The 100 or so discovery patients were randomly split 7:3 into training and test sets. In more than 5 Graves' hyperthyroidism patients, the study also compared T-cell repertoires from thyroid tissue with T-cell repertoires from blood. The paper reports TCR Vbeta CDR3 sequencing of approximately 140 peripheral blood samples: 40 to 45 ophthalmopathy, roughly 80 hyperthyroidism and around 17 progressor patients. Following sampling, methimazole starting at 30 mg daily was given to hyperthyroidism patients, and high-dose intravenous methylprednisolone was given to ophthalmopathy patients. Results the study describes overall, beyond this receptor: Ophthalmopathy was separated from stable hyperthyroidism by a 13 V-J signature model, with approximately 90% sensitivity and roughly 84% specificity obtained in cross-validation and 80%/75% obtained in testing. In validation, the model predicted progression to ophthalmopathy with approximately 70% sensitivity and around 72% specificity, a median of around 6.6 months before onset. Blood samples also contained most of the expanded thyroid clonotypes (frequency above 0.001), which suggests that blood repertoires may reflect thyroid immune responses. Sample size was not statistically predetermined, and blinding of investigators to group allocation was not performed.

Hyperthyroidism patients were newly diagnosed, with disease duration under 2 months, and aged 18 to 65 years. The study excluded patients with uncontrolled infections, other autoimmune diseases, pregnancy or lactation. Clinical symptoms, serum thyroxine and TRAb, thyroid ultrasound, and orbital computed tomography formed the basis for the diagnoses. Blood from progressor patients was collected at the time of first diagnosis with hyperthyroidism, before any ophthalmopathy symptoms had appeared. PBMCs were isolated from more than 8 ml of fresh peripheral blood by Ficoll-Paque density gradient centrifugation. Progressor patients were first diagnosed with Graves' hyperthyroidism and then developed ophthalmopathy during follow-up. Total RNA was extracted with Trizol reagent, and quality was checked on an Agilent 2100 Bioanalyzer. The TCR beta CDR3 regions were amplified from the RNA transcripts. For the first round of RT-PCR on the TCR CDR3, the HTBI primer set was used together with the Qiagen OneStep RT-PCR kit. A second multiplex PCR round built the libraries, followed by size selection and purification. Libraries were sequenced paired-end with 100 bp reads on an Illumina HiSeq2000. For the original study's pipeline: SOAPnuke was used to process the raw data, with reads discarded if the reads contained adapters or uncalled bases, had a mean Phred below 15, or lacked an exact constant-primer or identifier match. COPE v1.2.5 was used to merge high-quality paired reads, and clonotypes were defined as unique nucleotide sequences. MiTCR v1.1 was used to align the clonotypes against IMGT TRBV, TRBD and TRBJ reference segments. Only V-J combinations with frequency above 0.0001, covering approximately 99% of repertoires, were analysed. A TCS score was defined as the ratio of F50 (clonal expansion) to E x V (chaos), with BLOSUM62-based TCRdist applied between CDR3 peptides within each V-J. Welch's t-statistics and random forest reduced around 510 V-J features to around 14, which were used in a naive Bayes classifier (R e1071). The raw public reads went through TCRdb reprocessing: fastp at Q25, MiXCR clone calling, in-frame beta chains kept. Each CDR3 protein gets just one entry, which takes the most common genes and DNA from the rows behind it. For this entry, the V and J calls and clone size follow TCRdb and not the study's own pipeline. This sample holds fewer than 650,000 distinct CDR3 sequences; roughly 14% were observed only once. The top ten hold 5.5% to 7.5% of the sample.

Including the terminal cysteine and phenylalanine, the CDR3 comprises 13 residues. Of all the DNA, just the CDR3 is kept, 39 bases in frame from base 1. According to the germline V gene, CDR1 reads SGHTA and CDR2 reads FQGNSA. V loses 1 base of germline sequence and J loses 7 bases, and the interval between the two ends is 10 bases. The sample was blood. The sequence was obtained from a woman aged 25 to 39 with Graves' hyperthyroidism that later progressed to Graves' ophthalmopathy. Recombination connected TRBV7-2 to TRBJ1-2; no confident D gene assignment can be made. The DNA reads TGTGCCAGCAGCTTAGGACTCCCTGGTGGCTACACCTTC. The translation is CASSLGLPGGYTF.